This T cell receptor beta chain was observed in a study of blood T cell repertoires in COVID-19. This clone has only a few counts. V was trimmed by 1 base and J by 4 bases, leaving 18 bases between them. CDR1 MGHRA and CDR2 YSYEKL come from the germline V gene. This CDR3 is built from 17 residues. Authors' processing steps: Quantification of nucleated cells was approximated via reference gene primer amplification. The table came from immunoSEQ multiplex PCR; TCRdb's copy has only in-frame clones and leaves some out. The DNA gave D and trimming, while V, J and clone size come from that table. Among hundreds of thousands of clones listed, around 86% were seen once.

The clonotype was recovered from a young man who had recovered from COVID-19. Sequencing was done on a sample of PBMCs or T cells enriched from blood (not recorded which). The rearrangement joins TRBV4-1 to TRBJ2-3, with D possibly matching TRBD2 (7 bases). The DNA for the CDR3 is TGCGCCAGCAGCCAAGGCACAGGGAGGGATGTCGCAGATACGCAGTATTTT. Residues: CASSQGTGRDVADTQYF.